These T cell receptor beta chains were read from a single sample in a study of T cell repertoires in cytomegalovirus infection. What these receptors recognize is not known. TCRdb called the reads again in MiXCR, with one record for every CDR3 protein. Here the sample spans under 120,000 distinct CDR3 sequences, 42% being singletons. The specimen comprised CD8+ T cells from cultured PBMCs, sampled from culture after CMV antigen stimulation. All receptors come from a human donor in good health (CMV status not recorded). Some clones in this sample may be carry-over from other donors' samples. The CDR3 runs from the conserved cysteine through the conserved F or W. The D gene is left open where the match is weak. Not all rows give a size; the values are once, few, many and, for expanded clones, a class.

d_gene	abundance	v_gene	j_gene	CDR3nt	CDR3aa
-	few	TRBV27	TRBJ1-1	TGTGCCAGCAGTCCTCAGGGCACTGAAGCTTTCTTT	CASSPQGTEAFF
TRBD2	-	TRBV11-2	TRBJ2-1	TGTGCCAGCAGCTCGCGACTAGCGGGGAGCTCCTACAATGAGCAGTTCTTC	CASSSRLAGSSYNEQFF
-	few	TRBV7-3	TRBJ2-1	TGTGCCAGCAGCCCCCGGACTGGGGCACGTTACAATGAGCAGTTCTTC	CASSPRTGARYNEQFF
-	few	TRBV5-1	TRBJ2-2	TGCGCCACCCCGGGGTCGAACACCGGGGAGCTGTTTTTT	CATPGSNTGELFF
-	many	TRBV12-3/TRBV12-4	TRBJ2-3	TGTGCCAGCAGTTTTGGGGGGTCCGATACGCAGTATTTT	CASSFGGSDTQYF
TRBD1	-	TRBV19	TRBJ2-7	TGTGCCAGTAGCCTCTTACAGGGGGCGCAAGAGCAGTACTTC	CASSLLQGAQEQYF
TRBD2	-	TRBV11-2	TRBJ2-3	TGTGCCAGCAGCCCGGGGGGGTGGCCAGATACGCAGTATTTT	CASSPGGWPDTQYF
TRBD1	-	TRBV7-9	TRBJ1-1	TGTGCCAGCAGCTTAGCGGGACAGGGGGAGAACACTGAAGCTTTCTTT	CASSLAGQGENTEAFF
-	-	TRBV12-3/TRBV12-4	TRBJ2-3	TGTGCCAGCAGACCAGGGAGTTCTCCAGATACGCAGTATTTT	CASRPGSSPDTQYF
-	few	TRBV7-2	TRBJ2-7	TGTGCCAGCAGCGCCGCCCCACAGAACGAGCAGTACTTC	CASSAAPQNEQYF
-	-	TRBV12-3/TRBV12-4	TRBJ1-3	TGTGCCAGCAGTCCAGGAAACACCATATATTTT	CASSPGNTIYF
-	many	TRBV5-5	TRBJ1-4	TGTGCCAGCACCCGGAACGGGGAGGGCTGGGAAAAACTGTTTTTT	CASTRNGEGWEKLFF
-	-	TRBV28	TRBJ2-2	TGTGCCAGCAGTCCCCAGAGGTCCACCGGGGAGCTGTTTTTT	CASSPQRSTGELFF
-	few	TRBV7-8	TRBJ1-6	TGTGCCAGCAGCTCGACAGTTAGGAATTCACCCCTCCACTTT	CASSSTVRNSPLHF
-	-	TRBV29-1	TRBJ1-1	TGCAGCGTTCGGGGGGGCTTCCGAGGGAACACTGAAGCTTTCTTT	CSVRGGFRGNTEAFF
TRBD1	few	TRBV10-3	TRBJ1-2	TGTGCCATCAGCCATCAACGGGACAGGGCCATTCTGGACTATGGCTACACCTTC	CAISHQRDRAILDYGYTF
-	-	TRBV7-2	TRBJ1-2	TGTGCCAGCAGCTCCCTAGGGGTAAACTATGGCTACACCTTC	CASSSLGVNYGYTF
-	-	TRBV12-3/TRBV12-4	TRBJ2-2	TGTGCCAGCATACTAGTCGGGGCTTCTAACACCGGGGAGCTGTTTTTT	CASILVGASNTGELFF
TRBD1	many	TRBV2	TRBJ1-4	TGTGCCAGCAGCCACCCCCGGGACAGGACTACAACTAATGAAAAACTGTTTTTT	CASSHPRDRTTTNEKLFF
-	-	TRBV7-9	TRBJ1-1	TGTGCCAGCAGCGCCGGGACGGGGGTCCAGGACACTGAAGCTTTCTTT	CASSAGTGVQDTEAFF
TRBD1	-	TRBV7-9	TRBJ1-3	TGTGCCAGCAGCTTAGGACGCGACAGGGCCAACACCATATATTTT	CASSLGRDRANTIYF
TRBD1	-	TRBV5-5	TRBJ2-7	TGTGCCAGCAGCTTGGGAGGGGGCCCCAACGAGCAGTACTTC	CASSLGGGPNEQYF
TRBD2	-	TRBV5-4	TRBJ2-1	TGTGCCAGCAGCTTGAGGAGCGGGGGGCCGGACAATGAGCAGTTCTTC	CASSLRSGGPDNEQFF
-	once	TRBV12-5	TRBJ1-1	TGTGCTAGTGGTTTGGTACATGGGCGAGCCGGGGGGGCGGAGAACACTGAAGCTTTCTTT	CASGLVHGRAGGAENTEAFF